The rows below give T cell receptor beta chains drawn from one sample of a study of beta chain features in type 1 diabetes. TCRdb's copy holds only in-frame clones and misses some; the assay was immunoSEQ multiplex PCR. The table records about 650,000 clones, under 15% of them present only once. Sequences were obtained from naive CD4+ T cells from blood. The receptors were sampled from a man aged 25-45 years with type 1 diabetes. The CDR3 runs from the conserved cysteine through the conserved F or W. The order of the fields is V gene, clone size, D gene, J gene, CDR3 DNA, CDR3 protein. D genes are given only for firm matches. A clone size is listed for some rows: how often the clone was seen (once, few, many), or a class if it is expanded.

V: TRBV7-3
size: -
D: -
J: TRBJ2-1
DNA: TGTGCCAGCAGCTCAGGATATGATAACAATGAGCAGTTCTTC
CDR3: CASSSGYDNNEQFF

V: TRBV7-9
size: few
D: -
J: TRBJ1-5
DNA: TGTGCCAGCACCATTCAGGGTGATCAGCCCCAGCATTTT
CDR3: CASTIQGDQPQHF

V: TRBV6-1
size: -
D: -
J: TRBJ2-2
DNA: TGTGCCAGCAGTGAAAGCACCGGGGAGCTGTTTTTT
CDR3: CASSESTGELFF

V: TRBV4-3
size: -
D: -
J: TRBJ1-4
DNA: TGCGCCAGCAGCCAAGATGGCAGGATAACTAATGAAAAACTGTTTTTT
CDR3: CASSQDGRITNEKLFF

V: TRBV11-3
size: few
D: TRBD1
J: TRBJ2-3
DNA: TGTGCCAGCAGCAGGGACAGGGGAGGAGATACGCAGTATTTT
CDR3: CASSRDRGGDTQYF

V: TRBV5-4
size: -
D: TRBD1
J: TRBJ1-4
DNA: TGTGCCAGCAGCTCTAGGACAGGGGCGTCTAATGAAAAACTGTTTTTT
CDR3: CASSSRTGASNEKLFF

V: TRBV18
size: few
D: -
J: TRBJ2-5
DNA: TGTGCCAGCTCACCCAGACAGGCCTCCTTAGAGACCCAGTACTTC
CDR3: CASSPRQASLETQYF

V: TRBV9
size: few
D: TRBD1
J: TRBJ2-7
DNA: TGTGCCAGCAGCGTAGTGGGGACAGGAGTCTACGAGCAGTACTTC
CDR3: CASSVVGTGVYEQYF

V: TRBV7-2
size: -
D: TRBD1
J: TRBJ2-7
DNA: TGTGCCAGCAGCTTCACGGGACAGGGCTACGAGCAGTACTTC
CDR3: CASSFTGQGYEQYF

V: TRBV5-4
size: -
D: -
J: TRBJ1-4
DNA: TGTGCCAGCAGCTCCGACATCGTGACCGAAAAACTGTTTTTT
CDR3: CASSSDIVTEKLFF

V: TRBV7-9
size: -
D: -
J: TRBJ2-1
DNA: TGTGCCAGCAGCTTAACAGAGGGGCCTAGAGTCTATGAGCAGTTCTTC
CDR3: CASSLTEGPRVYEQFF

V: TRBV28
size: few
D: -
J: TRBJ2-1
DNA: TGTGCCAGCAGCCGTACAGGCTCCTACAATGAGCAGTTCTTC
CDR3: CASSRTGSYNEQFF

V: TRBV29-1
size: -
D: -
J: TRBJ2-7
DNA: TGCAGCGCAGGGGACGGATTCTACGAGCAGTACTTC
CDR3: CSAGDGFYEQYF

V: TRBV28
size: few
D: TRBD1
J: TRBJ1-4
DNA: TGTGCCAGCAGTCCCGCCGGGACAGGAGGTGAAAAACTGTTTTTT
CDR3: CASSPAGTGGEKLFF

V: TRBV29-1
size: -
D: TRBD2
J: TRBJ2-1
DNA: TGCAGCGTTGGAGCGGGGGGGCGAGATGAGCAGTTCTTC
CDR3: CSVGAGGRDEQFF

V: TRBV5-1
size: -
D: -
J: TRBJ1-3
DNA: TGCGCCAGCAGTCAGGGGACGGCGGTCTCTGGAAACACCATATATTTT
CDR3: CASSQGTAVSGNTIYF

V: TRBV9
size: few
D: -
J: TRBJ2-2
DNA: TGTGCCAGCAGCGTAGCTCCCAGGTCTGGCACCGGGGAGCTGTTTTTT
CDR3: CASSVAPRSGTGELFF